The T cell receptor beta chain described here comes from a study of human T cells and chemical hapten exposure. In its sample, this clonotype was seen many times. Time point indicated: patch test 1, 2 weeks after DPC sensitization. Treatment in this sample: therapeutic diphenylcyclopropenone sensitization with weekly scalp DPC. The CDR3 consists of 14 residues. Per the germline V gene, CDR1 is SGDLS and CDR2 is YYNGEE. V was cut by 4 bases and J by 2 bases, with 12 bases left in between. TCRdb itself ran the RACE reads through MiXCR, one entry per CDR3 protein. The sample comprises under 150,000 distinct CDR3 sequences, 9.5% to 13% of which are singletons, and 1.3% to 1.5% rests with the top ten.

Here the sequenced sample was whole blood, taken in connection with sensitization to the hapten diphenylcyclopropenone (DPC). The origin of this receptor is a woman aged 45-60 years with alopecia areata. Some clones in this sample may be carry-over from other donors' samples. The chain carries TRBV9 and TRBJ2-5; D uncertain. CDR3 region: CASSPRRQQETQYF. The CDR3 DNA reads as TGTGCCAGCAGCCCTCGTCGACAACAAGAGACCCAGTACTTC.